This TCR beta chain was sequenced during a study of blood T cells in healthy people across ages. Trimming stripped 6 bases from V and 0 bases from J, with 12 bases between. The CDR3 is made up of 16 amino acids. Whole-study findings and limits: In older individuals, TCR beta diversity per million T cells was lower, falling roughly linearly with age. Long-lived donors exceeded aged donors in naive CD4+ cells and diversity.

This clonotype came up a few times. Its antigen remains unidentified. A second about 6 to 12 cycle PCR used barcoded and J-beta primers. TCRdb recomputed calls from the 5' RACE reads with MiXCR, one row per CDR3 protein. The table shows roughly 1,800,000 distinct CDR3 sequences, with roughly 49% occurring only once. The gene calls are TRBV12-3 or TRBV12-4 and TRBJ2-6, with D tentatively TRBD1 (5 bases). The sample taken for sequencing was blood. The TCR comes from a woman aged 40 to 50 in good health. CDR3 sequence reads: CASSRTGVSGANVLTF. DNA for the CDR3: TGTGCCAGCAGCCGAACAGGCGTCTCTGGGGCCAACGTCCTGACTTTC.